Below, one TCR beta chain is given with its context. The data stem from a study of shared clonotypes between healthy human individuals. CD4+ cells underwent separation, giving CD45RA+ naive and CD45RA-negative memory subsets. Germline-derived CDR1 and CDR2 are MNHEY and SVGAGI. The V end lost 5 bases, the J end lost 5 bases, and 15 bases lay between the germline ends. The CDR3 has 14 residues. The protocol was immunoSEQ multiplex PCR, while the TCRdb copy is restricted to in-frame clones and leaves out a portion. Among about a million clones listed, about 75% were seen once. The sequence came from a man aged 18 to 35 in good health. The J gene is TRBJ1-1, the V gene TRBV6-5; D may be TRBD1 (5 bases). The sample consisted of memory CD4+ T cells sorted from blood. This sample's subset: CD45RA-negative fraction. Here the CDR3 reads CASSGTTPGTEAFF. The CDR3 region has the DNA TGTGCCAGCAGTGGGACGACCCCCGGAACTGAAGCTTTCTTT.